This T cell receptor beta chain was retrieved from a study of monozygotic twins with inflammatory bowel disease. Study outcomes and limitations: Especially where disease activity was present, IBD patients had fewer clonotypes in common with others than healthy twins did.

CDR1 and CDR2 from the germline V gene are KGHSH and LQKENI. The CDR3 has 14 residues. Donors each contributed one blood sample measuring 2.5 ml. cDNA encoding TCRalpha and TCRbeta underwent two nested PCRs of 16 and 9 cycles, each of which was followed by bead purification. TCRdb re-analyzed the 5' RACE reads; it lists each CDR3 protein once, without DNA. The sample data list approximately 120,000 distinct CDR3 sequences. With regard to this clonotype: Antigen unknown.

The chain links TRBV18 to TRBJ1-5. The clonotype comes from a human donor with ulcerative colitis or Crohn's disease, or a healthy co-twin of an affected twin (not recorded which). The sample consisted of blood. The CDR3 sequence is CASSPEYGIQPQHF. The full variable domain, in which reference TRBV18 and TRBJ1-5 provide the parts outside the CDR3, is NAGVMQNPRHLVRRRGQEARLRCSPMKGHSHVYWYRQLPEEGLKFMVYLQKENIIDESGMPKERFSAEFPKEGPSILRIQQVVRGDSAAYFCASSPEYGIQPQHFGDGTRLSIL.